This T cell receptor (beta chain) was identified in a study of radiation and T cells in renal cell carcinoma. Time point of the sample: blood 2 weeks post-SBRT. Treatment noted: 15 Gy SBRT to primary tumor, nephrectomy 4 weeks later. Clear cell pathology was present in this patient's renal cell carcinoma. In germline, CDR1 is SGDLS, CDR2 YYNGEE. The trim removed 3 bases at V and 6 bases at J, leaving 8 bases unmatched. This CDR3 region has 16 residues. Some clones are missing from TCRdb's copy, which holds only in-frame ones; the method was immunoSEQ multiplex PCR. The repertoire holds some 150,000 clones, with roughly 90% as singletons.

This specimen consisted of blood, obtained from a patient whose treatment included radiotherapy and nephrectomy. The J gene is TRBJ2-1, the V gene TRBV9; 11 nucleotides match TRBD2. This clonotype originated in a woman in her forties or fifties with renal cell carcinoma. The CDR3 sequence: CASSDPSGGLPNEQFF. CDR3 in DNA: TGTGCCAGCAGCGATCCTAGCGGGGGGCTTCCCAATGAGCAGTTCTTC.